This entry concerns a single TCR beta chain. The CDR3 runs 16 residues. V shed 3 bases, J shed 4 bases, and the junction held 8 bases outside the gene matches. After extraction with the RNeasy kit, roughly 0.45 to 1 ug of the RNA was reverse transcribed using random hexamers. A single record per CDR3 protein comes from TCRdb applying MiXCR to the immunoSEQ multiplex PCR reads. The data show 250,000 to 300,000 distinct CDR3 sequences, 89% seen once. The study used treatment-naive patients who had stable or active relapsing-remitting disease as multiple sclerosis controls. This specimen belongs to a study of CD8 T cells in Susac syndrome.

J is TRBJ1-3 and V is TRBV12-3 or TRBV12-4; 8 bases align to TRBD1. The TCR was taken from a human donor with multiple sclerosis. What was sequenced was CD8+ T cells from PBMCs. DNA for the CDR3: TGTGCCAGCAGTTTGACAGGGGCGGTAATAGGAAACACCATATATTTT. It is translated as CASSLTGAVIGNTIYF.